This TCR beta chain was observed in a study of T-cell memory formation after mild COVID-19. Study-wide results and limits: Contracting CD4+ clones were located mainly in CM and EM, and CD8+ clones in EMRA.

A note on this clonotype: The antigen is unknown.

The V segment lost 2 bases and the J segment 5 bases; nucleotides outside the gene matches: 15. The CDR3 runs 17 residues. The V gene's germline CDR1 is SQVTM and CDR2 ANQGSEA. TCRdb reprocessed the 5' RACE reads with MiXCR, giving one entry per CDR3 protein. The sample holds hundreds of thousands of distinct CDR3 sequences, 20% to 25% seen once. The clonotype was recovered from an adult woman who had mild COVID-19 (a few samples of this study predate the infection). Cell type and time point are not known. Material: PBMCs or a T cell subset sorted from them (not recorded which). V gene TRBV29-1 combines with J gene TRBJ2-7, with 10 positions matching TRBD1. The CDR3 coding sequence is TGCAGCGTTGAACTTCCTTGGGGACAGGGGAAGGGCAACGAGCAGTACTTC. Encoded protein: CSVELPWGQGKGNEQYF.